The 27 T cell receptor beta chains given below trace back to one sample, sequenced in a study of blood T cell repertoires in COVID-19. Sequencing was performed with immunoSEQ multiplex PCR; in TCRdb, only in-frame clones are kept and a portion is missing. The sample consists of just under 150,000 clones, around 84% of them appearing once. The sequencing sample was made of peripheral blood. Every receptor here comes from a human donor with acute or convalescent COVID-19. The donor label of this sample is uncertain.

The CDR3 nucleotides read TGTGCCTGGAGTCGTGGGGACAATAGCAATCAGCCCCAGCATTTT. It encodes CAWSRGDNSNQPQHF. V is TRBV30 and J is TRBJ1-5, with D maybe TRBD1 (6 bases). Trimming shortened V by 2 bases and J by 0 bases, and 11 bases separated the two germline ends. The CDR3 has 15 residues. From germline, CDR1 is GTSNPN and CDR2 SVGIG (reference sequence).

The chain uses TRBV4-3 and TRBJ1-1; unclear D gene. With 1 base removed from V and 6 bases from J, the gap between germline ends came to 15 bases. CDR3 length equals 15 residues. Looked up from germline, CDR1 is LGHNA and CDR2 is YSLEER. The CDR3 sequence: CASSQGSGRGAEAFF. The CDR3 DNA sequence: TGCGCCAGCAGCCAAGGGTCAGGCCGGGGAGCTGAAGCTTTCTTT.

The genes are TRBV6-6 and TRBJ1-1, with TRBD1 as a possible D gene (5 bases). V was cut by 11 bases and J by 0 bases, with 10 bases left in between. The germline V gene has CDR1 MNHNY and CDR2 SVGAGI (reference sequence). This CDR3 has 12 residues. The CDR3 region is CAVQDMNTEAFF. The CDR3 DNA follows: TGTGCCGTACAGGACATGAACACTGAAGCTTTCTTT.

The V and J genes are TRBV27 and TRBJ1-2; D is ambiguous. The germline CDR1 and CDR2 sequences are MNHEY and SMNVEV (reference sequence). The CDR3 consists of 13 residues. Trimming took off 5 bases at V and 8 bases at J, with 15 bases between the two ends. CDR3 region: CASSPSGAGGYTF. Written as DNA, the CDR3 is TGTGCCAGCAGTCCCTCAGGTGCGGGGGGCTACACCTTC.

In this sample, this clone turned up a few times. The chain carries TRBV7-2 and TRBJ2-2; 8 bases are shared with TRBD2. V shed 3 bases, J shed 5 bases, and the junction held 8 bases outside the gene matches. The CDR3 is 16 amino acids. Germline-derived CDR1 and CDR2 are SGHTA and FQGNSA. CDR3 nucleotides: TGTGCCAGCAGCTTTTCTAGCGGGCTCGGGACCGGGGAGCTGTTTTTT. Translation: CASSFSSGLGTGELFF.

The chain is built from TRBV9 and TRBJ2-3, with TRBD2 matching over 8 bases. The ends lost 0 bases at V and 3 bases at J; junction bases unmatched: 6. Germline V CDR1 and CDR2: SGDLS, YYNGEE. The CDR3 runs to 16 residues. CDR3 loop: CASSVGGAGVTDTQYF. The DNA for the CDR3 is TGTGCCAGCAGCGTAGGCGGAGCGGGGGTTACAGATACGCAGTATTTT.

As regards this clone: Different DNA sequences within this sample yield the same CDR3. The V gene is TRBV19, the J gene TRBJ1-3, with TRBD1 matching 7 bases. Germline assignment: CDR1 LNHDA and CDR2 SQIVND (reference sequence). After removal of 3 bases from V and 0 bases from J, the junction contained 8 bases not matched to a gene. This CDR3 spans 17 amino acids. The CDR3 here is CASSIPRQGGSGNTIYF. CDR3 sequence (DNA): TGTGCCAGTAGTATTCCTCGACAGGGCGGCTCTGGAAACACCATATATTTT.

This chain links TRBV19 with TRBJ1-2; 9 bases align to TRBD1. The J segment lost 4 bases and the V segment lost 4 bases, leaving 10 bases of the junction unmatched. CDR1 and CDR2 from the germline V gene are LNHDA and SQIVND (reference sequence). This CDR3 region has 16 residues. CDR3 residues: CASSTSGTGYGYGYTF. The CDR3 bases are TGTGCCAGTAGTACCTCCGGGACAGGGTATGGCTATGGCTACACCTTC.

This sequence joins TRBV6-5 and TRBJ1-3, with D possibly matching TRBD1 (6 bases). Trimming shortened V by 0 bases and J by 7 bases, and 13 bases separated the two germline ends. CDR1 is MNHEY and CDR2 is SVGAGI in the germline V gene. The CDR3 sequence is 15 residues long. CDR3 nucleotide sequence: TGTGCCAGCAGTTACTCACGTCAGGGGTCGAACACCATATATTTT. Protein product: CASSYSRQGSNTIYF.

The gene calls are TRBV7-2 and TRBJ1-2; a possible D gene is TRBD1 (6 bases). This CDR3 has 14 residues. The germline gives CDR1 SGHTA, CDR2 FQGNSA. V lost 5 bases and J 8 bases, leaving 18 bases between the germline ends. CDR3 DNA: TGTGCCAGCAGCCCAGACAGGAATCCTTGGGGCTACACCTTC. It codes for CASSPDRNPWGYTF.

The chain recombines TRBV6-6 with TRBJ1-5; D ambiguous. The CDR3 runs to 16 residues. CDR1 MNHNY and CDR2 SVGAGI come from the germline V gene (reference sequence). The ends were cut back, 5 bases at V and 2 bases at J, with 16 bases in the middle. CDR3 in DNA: TGTGCCAGCAGTCCCCCACCGGGTTCGGGCAATCAGCCCCAGCATTTT. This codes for CASSPPPGSGNQPQHF.

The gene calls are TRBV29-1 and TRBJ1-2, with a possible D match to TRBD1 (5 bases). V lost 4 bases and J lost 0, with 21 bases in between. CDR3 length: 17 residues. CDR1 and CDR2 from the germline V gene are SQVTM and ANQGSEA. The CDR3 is CSVVVSGGVRTNYGYTF. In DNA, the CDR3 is TGCAGCGTTGTGGTATCGGGAGGGGTTCGGACTAACTATGGCTACACCTTC.

The CDR3 is CASSLPFRGGNNEQFF. For the CDR3, the DNA is TGTGCCAGCAGCTTACCTTTCCGGGGGGGCAACAATGAGCAGTTCTTC. The chain joins TRBV7-9 to TRBJ2-1; 8 bases agree with TRBD2. There are 16 residues in the CDR3. The junction had 8 bases not matched to a gene; V was cut back by 2 bases and J by 5 bases. CDR1 is SEHNR and CDR2 is FQNEAQ in the germline V gene (reference sequence).

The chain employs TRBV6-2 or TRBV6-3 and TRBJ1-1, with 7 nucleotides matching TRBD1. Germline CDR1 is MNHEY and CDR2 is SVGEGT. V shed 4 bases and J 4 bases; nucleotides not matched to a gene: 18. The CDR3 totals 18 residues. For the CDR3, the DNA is TGTGCCAGCAGTTCCCAAGCCCCATACAGGGGAACGGGCACTGAAGCTTTCTTT. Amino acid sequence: CASSSQAPYRGTGTEAFF.

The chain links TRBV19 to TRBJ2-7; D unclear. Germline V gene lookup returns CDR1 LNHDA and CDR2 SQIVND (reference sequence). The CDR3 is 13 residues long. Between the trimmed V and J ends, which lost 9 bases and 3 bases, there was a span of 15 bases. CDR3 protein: CASPTESNYEQYV. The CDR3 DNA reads TGTGCCAGCCCCACAGAGTCCAACTACGAGCAGTACGTC.

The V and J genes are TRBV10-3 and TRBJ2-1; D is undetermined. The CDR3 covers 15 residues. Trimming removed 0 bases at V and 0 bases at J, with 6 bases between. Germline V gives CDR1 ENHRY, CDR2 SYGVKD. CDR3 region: CAISESENSYNEQFF. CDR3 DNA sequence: TGTGCCATCAGTGAGTCAGAGAACTCCTACAATGAGCAGTTCTTC.

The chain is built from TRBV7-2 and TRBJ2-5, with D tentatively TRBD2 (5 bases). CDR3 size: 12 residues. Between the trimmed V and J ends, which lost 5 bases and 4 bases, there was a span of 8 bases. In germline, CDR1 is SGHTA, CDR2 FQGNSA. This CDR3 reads CASSRTLETQYF. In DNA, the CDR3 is TGTGCCAGCAGCCGGACTTTAGAGACCCAGTACTTC.

CDR3 protein: CASSQAPERGGDTQYF. In DNA, the CDR3 is TGCGCCAGCAGCCAAGCCCCGGAGCGGGGGGGAGATACGCAGTATTTT. The V and J genes are TRBV4-3 and TRBJ2-3; 10 bases agree with TRBD2. This CDR3 is 16 amino acids long. Germline loops: CDR1 LGHNA, CDR2 YSLEER. Trimming removed 1 base from V and 5 bases from J; junction bases left unmatched: 6.

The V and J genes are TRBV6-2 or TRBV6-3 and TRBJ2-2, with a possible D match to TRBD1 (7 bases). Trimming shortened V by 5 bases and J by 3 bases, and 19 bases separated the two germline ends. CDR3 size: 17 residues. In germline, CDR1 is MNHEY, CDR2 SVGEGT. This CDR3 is CASSLALDREDTGELFF. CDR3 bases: TGTGCCAGCAGTCTTGCGCTAGACAGGGAGGACACCGGGGAGCTGTTTTTT.

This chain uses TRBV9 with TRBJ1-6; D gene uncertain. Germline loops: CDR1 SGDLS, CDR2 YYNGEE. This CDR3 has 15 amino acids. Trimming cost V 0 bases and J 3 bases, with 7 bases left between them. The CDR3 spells CASSVGSGYNSPLHF. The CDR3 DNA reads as TGTGCCAGCAGCGTAGGATCGGGCTATAATTCACCCCTCCACTTT.

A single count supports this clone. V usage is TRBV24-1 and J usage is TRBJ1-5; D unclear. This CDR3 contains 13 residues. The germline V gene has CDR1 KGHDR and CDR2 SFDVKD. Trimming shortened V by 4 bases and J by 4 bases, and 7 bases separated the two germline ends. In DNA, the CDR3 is TGTGCCACCAGTGAGCCGGGGAATCAGCCCCAGCATTTT. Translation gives CATSEPGNQPQHF.

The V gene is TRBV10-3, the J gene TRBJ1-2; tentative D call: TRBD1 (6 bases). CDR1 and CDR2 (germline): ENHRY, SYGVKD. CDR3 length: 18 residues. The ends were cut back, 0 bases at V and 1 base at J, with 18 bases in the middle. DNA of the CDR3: TGTGCCATCAGTGAGTCGACAGGCACTTCTCCTATTAACTATGGCTACACCTTC. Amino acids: CAISESTGTSPINYGYTF.

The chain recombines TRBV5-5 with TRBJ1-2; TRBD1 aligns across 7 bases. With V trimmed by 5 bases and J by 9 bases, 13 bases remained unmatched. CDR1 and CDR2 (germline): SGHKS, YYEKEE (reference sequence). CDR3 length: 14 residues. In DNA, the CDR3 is TGTGCCAGCAGACGGAATATACAGGGGCCTAGCTACACCTTC. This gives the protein CASRRNIQGPSYTF.

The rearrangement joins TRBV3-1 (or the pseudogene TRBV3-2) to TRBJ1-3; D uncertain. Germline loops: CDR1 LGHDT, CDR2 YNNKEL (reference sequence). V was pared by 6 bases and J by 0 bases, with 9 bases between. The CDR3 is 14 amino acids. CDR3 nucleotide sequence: TGTGCCAGCAGGGAGTTAAGCTCTGGAAACACCATATATTTT. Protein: CASRELSSGNTIYF.

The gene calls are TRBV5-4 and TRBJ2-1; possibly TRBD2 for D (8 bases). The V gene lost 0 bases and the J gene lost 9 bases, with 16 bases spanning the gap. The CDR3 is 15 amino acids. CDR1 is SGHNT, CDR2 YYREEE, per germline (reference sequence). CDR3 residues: CASSLDWRGDSEQFF. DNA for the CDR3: TGTGCCAGCAGCTTGGACTGGCGGGGGGACAGTGAGCAGTTCTTC.

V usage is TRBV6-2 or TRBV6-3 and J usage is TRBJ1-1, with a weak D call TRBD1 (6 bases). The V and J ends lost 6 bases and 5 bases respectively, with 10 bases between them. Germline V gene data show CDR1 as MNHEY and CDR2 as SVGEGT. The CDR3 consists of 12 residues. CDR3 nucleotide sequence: TGTGCCAGCAGCCACAGGGAAACTGAAGCTTTCTTT. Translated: CASSHRETEAFF.

CDR3 residues: CASRERGPYEQYF. CDR3 nucleotides: TGTGCCAGCAGGGAGCGGGGGCCCTACGAGCAGTACTTC. V gene TRBV28 combines with J gene TRBJ2-7; 8 bases agree with TRBD2. V lost 6 bases to trimming and J lost 2 bases; unmatched junction nucleotides: 3. This CDR3 has 13 residues. The germline V gene encodes CDR1 MDHEN and CDR2 SYDVKM.